This T cell receptor (beta chain) was recovered during a study of beta chain features in type 1 diabetes. Overall study findings and caveats: Shortening of TCRB CDR3s, moderate but significant, appeared in all four CD4+ subsets of Type 1 diabetes patients.

cDNA synthesis used the whole RNA isolate, giving expressed TCRB sequences. Sequenced by immunoSEQ multiplex PCR; TCRdb stores in-frame clones only, minus some. Altogether 300,000 to 350,000 clones are present, about 13% being singletons, with the ten largest covering roughly 0.015%. Per germline, CDR1 GTSNPN and CDR2 SVGIG (reference sequence). Between the trimmed V and J ends, which lost 1 base and 1 base, there was a span of 8 bases. The CDR3 runs 13 residues. For this clone: Its target is not known. Other nucleotide sequences in the sample specify the same CDR3.

Averaging roughly 110 mL, one heparinised blood draw was given by each donor. J is TRBJ2-7 and V is TRBV30, with TRBD1 as a possible D gene (6 bases). The sequence was collected from a woman between 18 and 30 years old with type 1 diabetes. The sequencing sample was made of naive CD4+ T cells from blood. DNA of the CDR3: TGTGCCTGGAGTGCGGACAGATCCTACGAGCAGTACTTC. The encoded protein is CAWSADRSYEQYF.